This is a list of T cell receptor beta chains from one sample in a study of early T cells in non-severe SARS-CoV-2 infection. TCRdb independently ran MiXCR on the 5' RACE reads; one entry per CDR3 protein. The table shows tens of thousands of distinct CDR3 sequences, with 10% to 15% occurring only once. Sequencing was done on a sample of whole blood. The receptors were sampled from an adult who was a healthcare worker with PCR-confirmed SARS-CoV-2 infection or an uninfected control (not recorded which). CDR3s include the opening cysteine and the closing phenylalanine or tryptophan. Each record gives: clone size, J gene, V gene, D gene, CDR3 protein, CDR3 DNA. D genes are given only for firm matches. Clone size is given for some rows only: seen once, a few or many times, or a class if the clone is expanded.

abundance: -
j_gene: TRBJ2-7
v_gene: TRBV6-1
d_gene: TRBD2
CDR3aa: CASSLSTRTSGTYEQYF
CDR3nt: TGTGCCAGCAGTTTAAGTACACGGACTAGCGGTACCTACGAGCAGTACTTC

abundance: -
j_gene: TRBJ1-2
v_gene: TRBV5-8
d_gene: TRBD1
CDR3aa: CASSSGDRGRVYGYTF
CDR3nt: TGTGCCAGCAGCTCAGGCGACAGGGGGCGAGTCTATGGCTACACCTTC

abundance: few
j_gene: TRBJ1-6
v_gene: TRBV20-1
d_gene: -
CDR3aa: CSARVGGNSPLHF
CDR3nt: TGCAGTGCTAGAGTAGGGGGGAATTCACCCCTCCACTTT

abundance: medium-sized
j_gene: TRBJ2-1
v_gene: TRBV20-1
d_gene: TRBD2
CDR3aa: CSASPTSGKIGEQFF
CDR3nt: TGCAGTGCTAGCCCGACTAGCGGGAAAATCGGCGAGCAGTTCTTC

abundance: -
j_gene: TRBJ2-3
v_gene: TRBV5-4
d_gene: -
CDR3aa: CASSRGGASAPAGLTDTQYF
CDR3nt: TGTGCCAGCAGCAGGGGGGGGGCGAGCGCCCCGGCCGGACTCACAGATACGCAGTATTTT

abundance: -
j_gene: TRBJ2-2
v_gene: TRBV5-1
d_gene: -
CDR3aa: CASSLVAGELFF
CDR3nt: TGCGCCAGCAGCTTGGTGGCAGGGGAGCTGTTTTTT

abundance: many
j_gene: TRBJ2-3
v_gene: TRBV6-6
d_gene: TRBD1
CDR3aa: CASSPGQGFGKTDTQYF
CDR3nt: TGTGCCAGCAGCCCGGGACAGGGGTTTGGGAAGACAGATACGCAGTATTTT

abundance: -
j_gene: TRBJ2-1
v_gene: TRBV27
d_gene: TRBD2
CDR3aa: CASSRTSGNSYNEQFF
CDR3nt: TGTGCCAGCAGCAGGACTAGCGGGAACTCCTACAATGAGCAGTTCTTC

abundance: many
j_gene: TRBJ2-7
v_gene: TRBV27
d_gene: TRBD2
CDR3aa: CASSQGPSGPYEQYF
CDR3nt: TGTGCCAGCAGCCAGGGCCCTAGCGGACCCTACGAGCAGTACTTC

abundance: -
j_gene: TRBJ2-3
v_gene: TRBV20-1
d_gene: TRBD2
CDR3aa: CSAREPLAGDTDTQYF
CDR3nt: TGCAGTGCTAGAGAACCGCTAGCGGGGGACACAGATACGCAGTATTTT

abundance: -
j_gene: TRBJ1-2
v_gene: TRBV6-1
d_gene: -
CDR3aa: CASSERRFYGYTF
CDR3nt: TGTGCCAGCAGTGAACGCAGGTTCTATGGCTACACCTTC

abundance: -
j_gene: TRBJ2-1
v_gene: TRBV19
d_gene: TRBD1
CDR3aa: CASSHRGTGEIYEQFF
CDR3nt: TGTGCCAGTAGCCATCGTGGGACAGGGGAGATTTATGAGCAGTTCTTC

abundance: few
j_gene: TRBJ2-1
v_gene: TRBV20-1
d_gene: TRBD2
CDR3aa: CSARLAGGLNNEQFF
CDR3nt: TGCAGTGCTAGATTGGCGGGAGGACTCAACAATGAGCAGTTCTTC

abundance: few
j_gene: TRBJ2-1
v_gene: TRBV7-3
d_gene: -
CDR3aa: CASSPVGREYDEQFF
CDR3nt: TGTGCCAGCAGCCCCGTGGGGCGCGAGTATGATGAGCAGTTCTTC

abundance: -
j_gene: TRBJ2-1
v_gene: TRBV7-3
d_gene: -
CDR3aa: CASSRGARDEQFF
CDR3nt: TGTGCCAGCAGCAGGGGGGCCAGGGATGAGCAGTTCTTC

abundance: -
j_gene: TRBJ2-3
v_gene: TRBV3-1
d_gene: TRBD2
CDR3aa: CASRSLAGGPADTQYF
CDR3nt: TGTGCCAGCAGGTCTTTAGCGGGAGGCCCCGCGGATACGCAGTATTTT

abundance: once
j_gene: TRBJ1-6
v_gene: TRBV3-1
d_gene: TRBD1
CDR3aa: CASSPRTGKSPLHF
CDR3nt: TGTGCCAGCAGTCCCCGGACAGGGAAATCACCCCTCCACTTT

abundance: -
j_gene: TRBJ2-7
v_gene: TRBV15
d_gene: TRBD1
CDR3aa: CATSRVDRVHEQYF
CDR3nt: TGTGCCACCAGCAGAGTGGACAGGGTCCACGAGCAGTACTTC

abundance: many
j_gene: TRBJ2-3
v_gene: TRBV7-7
d_gene: TRBD2
CDR3aa: CATRAASGGDTQYF
CDR3nt: TGTGCCACCAGGGCGGCTAGCGGGGGGGATACGCAGTATTTT

abundance: few
j_gene: TRBJ1-1
v_gene: TRBV12-3/TRBV12-4
d_gene: -
CDR3aa: CASRSWEVAEAFF
CDR3nt: TGTGCCAGCAGATCGTGGGAGGTAGCTGAAGCTTTCTTT

abundance: -
j_gene: TRBJ2-6
v_gene: TRBV27
d_gene: -
CDR3aa: CASSSRSRATANVLTF
CDR3nt: TGTGCCAGCAGTTCCAGAAGTAGGGCGACGGCCAACGTCCTGACTTTC

abundance: -
j_gene: TRBJ2-3
v_gene: TRBV9
d_gene: TRBD2
CDR3aa: CASSAFLTSGSTDTQYF
CDR3nt: TGTGCCAGCAGCGCATTCCTGACTAGCGGCAGCACAGATACGCAGTATTTT

abundance: many
j_gene: TRBJ2-7
v_gene: TRBV20-1
d_gene: TRBD2
CDR3aa: CSAADLAGPYEQYF
CDR3nt: TGCAGTGCGGCGGATTTAGCGGGACCCTACGAGCAGTACTTC

abundance: -
j_gene: TRBJ2-7
v_gene: TRBV18
d_gene: TRBD1
CDR3aa: CASSPRGTGKYEQYF
CDR3nt: TGTGCCAGCTCTCCCCGCGGGACAGGGAAGTACGAGCAGTACTTC

abundance: few
j_gene: TRBJ1-5
v_gene: TRBV7-8
d_gene: -
CDR3aa: CASSLIDRSQPQHF
CDR3nt: TGTGCCAGCAGCTTAATAGACAGGAGTCAGCCCCAGCATTTT

abundance: many
j_gene: TRBJ2-5
v_gene: TRBV7-2
d_gene: TRBD2
CDR3aa: CASSPPGLAAQETQYF
CDR3nt: TGTGCCAGCAGCCCCCCAGGACTAGCGGCACAAGAGACCCAGTACTTC

abundance: -
j_gene: TRBJ1-1
v_gene: TRBV18
d_gene: TRBD1
CDR3aa: CASSPSILQGGDTEAFF
CDR3nt: TGTGCCAGCTCACCTTCCATTCTACAGGGGGGGGACACTGAAGCTTTCTTT

abundance: -
j_gene: TRBJ2-5
v_gene: TRBV25-1
d_gene: -
CDR3aa: CASSDHRVASVETQYF
CDR3nt: TGTGCCAGCAGTGACCACAGGGTCGCTTCGGTAGAGACCCAGTACTTC

abundance: -
j_gene: TRBJ1-5
v_gene: TRBV6-5
d_gene: TRBD1
CDR3aa: CASSYTGQGQPQHF
CDR3nt: TGTGCCAGCAGTTATACCGGACAGGGACAGCCCCAGCATTTT

abundance: few
j_gene: TRBJ2-7
v_gene: TRBV27
d_gene: TRBD2
CDR3aa: CASRFGILAGGPGHEQYF
CDR3nt: TGTGCCAGCAGATTCGGGATACTAGCGGGAGGGCCCGGCCACGAGCAGTACTTC

abundance: many
j_gene: TRBJ2-7
v_gene: TRBV15
d_gene: -
CDR3aa: CATSRRNRGGDRVWYEQYF
CDR3nt: TGTGCCACCAGCAGACGCAACAGGGGGGGAGACAGGGTCTGGTACGAGCAGTACTTC

abundance: -
j_gene: TRBJ2-5
v_gene: TRBV27
d_gene: -
CDR3aa: CASSLGPLGTQYF
CDR3nt: TGTGCCAGCAGTTTAGGGCCACTAGGGACCCAGTACTTC

abundance: many
j_gene: TRBJ2-7
v_gene: TRBV28
d_gene: TRBD1
CDR3aa: CASRLRGQGREQYF
CDR3nt: TGTGCCAGCAGATTGCGGGGACAGGGAAGGGAGCAGTACTTC

abundance: few
j_gene: TRBJ2-5
v_gene: TRBV30
d_gene: -
CDR3aa: CAWSPQLGSRETQYF
CDR3nt: TGTGCCTGGAGTCCCCAACTAGGAAGTCGAGAGACCCAGTACTTC

abundance: -
j_gene: TRBJ2-5
v_gene: TRBV9
d_gene: -
CDR3aa: CASSRRHQETQYF
CDR3nt: TGTGCCAGCAGCCGCCGACACCAAGAGACCCAGTACTTC

abundance: many
j_gene: TRBJ2-1
v_gene: TRBV10-3
d_gene: -
CDR3aa: CAISERASDYNEQFF
CDR3nt: TGTGCCATCAGTGAGCGAGCTAGCGACTACAATGAGCAGTTCTTC

abundance: -
j_gene: TRBJ2-5
v_gene: TRBV18
d_gene: -
CDR3aa: CASSPLRQETQYF
CDR3nt: TGTGCCAGCTCACCACTTCGGCAAGAGACCCAGTACTTC

abundance: many
j_gene: TRBJ2-3
v_gene: TRBV28
d_gene: -
CDR3aa: CASSPVGGRTDTQYF
CDR3nt: TGTGCCAGCAGCCCCGTTGGGGGCCGCACAGATACGCAGTATTTT

abundance: few
j_gene: TRBJ2-5
v_gene: TRBV6-1
d_gene: -
CDR3aa: CASRTEPYQETQYF
CDR3nt: TGTGCCAGCAGGACAGAACCGTACCAAGAGACCCAGTACTTC

abundance: few
j_gene: TRBJ1-4
v_gene: TRBV9
d_gene: TRBD1
CDR3aa: CASSGGDSAEKLFF
CDR3nt: TGTGCCAGCAGCGGGGGGGACAGCGCCGAAAAACTGTTTTTT

abundance: -
j_gene: TRBJ2-2
v_gene: TRBV5-1
d_gene: TRBD2
CDR3aa: CAVPTSGNTGELFF
CDR3nt: TGCGCCGTACCGACTAGCGGGAATACCGGGGAGCTGTTTTTT

abundance: -
j_gene: TRBJ2-7
v_gene: TRBV28
d_gene: -
CDR3aa: CASSFGFGSYEQYF
CDR3nt: TGTGCCAGCAGTTTCGGGTTCGGGAGTTACGAGCAGTACTTC

abundance: many
j_gene: TRBJ2-3
v_gene: TRBV6-6
d_gene: TRBD2
CDR3aa: CASSYSWEAGADTQYF
CDR3nt: TGTGCCAGCAGTTACTCGTGGGAGGCGGGAGCAGATACGCAGTATTTT

abundance: few
j_gene: TRBJ2-7
v_gene: TRBV28
d_gene: -
CDR3aa: CASSWVGRGTYEQYF
CDR3nt: TGTGCCAGCAGTTGGGTCGGCCGGGGTACCTACGAGCAGTACTTC

abundance: once
j_gene: TRBJ1-2
v_gene: TRBV9
d_gene: -
CDR3aa: CVSSGTGSYGYTF
CDR3nt: TGTGTCAGCAGCGGCACAGGGAGCTATGGCTACACCTTC

abundance: -
j_gene: TRBJ2-1
v_gene: TRBV9
d_gene: -
CDR3aa: CASSLDSAYNEQFF
CDR3nt: TGTGCCAGCAGTCTGGACAGTGCCTACAATGAGCAGTTCTTC

abundance: many
j_gene: TRBJ2-7
v_gene: TRBV5-4
d_gene: -
CDR3aa: CASSLGPPLYEQYF
CDR3nt: TGTGCCAGCAGCTTGGGACCCCCTCTCTACGAGCAGTACTTC

abundance: many
j_gene: TRBJ1-5
v_gene: TRBV6-4
d_gene: -
CDR3aa: CASSPDSNQPQHF
CDR3nt: TGTGCCAGCAGCCCGGACAGCAATCAGCCCCAGCATTTT

abundance: -
j_gene: TRBJ2-1
v_gene: TRBV7-3
d_gene: -
CDR3aa: CASARGGSYNEQFF
CDR3nt: TGTGCCAGCGCACGCGGAGGGTCCTACAATGAGCAGTTCTTC

abundance: few
j_gene: TRBJ2-5
v_gene: TRBV11-2
d_gene: -
CDR3aa: CASSSTTSQETQYF
CDR3nt: TGTGCCAGCAGCTCGACCACATCTCAAGAGACCCAGTACTTC

abundance: many
j_gene: TRBJ2-5
v_gene: TRBV25-1
d_gene: TRBD2
CDR3aa: CASGTSGRDEETQYF
CDR3nt: TGTGCCAGCGGAACCTCCGGGAGGGATGAAGAGACCCAGTACTTC

abundance: -
j_gene: TRBJ1-2
v_gene: TRBV18
d_gene: TRBD1
CDR3aa: CASSPDRGPGYTF
CDR3nt: TGTGCCAGCTCACCGGACAGGGGACCGGGCTACACCTTC